Below, 3 T cell receptor beta chains from the same sample are listed, as sequenced in a study of cytomegalovirus exposure and HLA in healthy donors. In the PCR, 60 Vbeta and 13 Jbeta primers were used. This table comes from immunoSEQ multiplex PCR, and its TCRdb copy is limited to in-frame clones, with some not included. This sample yields approximately 100,000 clones, of which around 75% are seen a single time; roughly an eighth belongs to the top ten. Input material: PBMCs. The receptor source for this set is a male donor in good health and CMV-seropositive.

The V call is TRBV11-2, the J call TRBJ2-7, with D possibly being TRBD1 (5 bases). Germline lookup yields CDR1 SGHAT and CDR2 FQNNGV. V was cut by 2 bases and J by 0 bases, with 14 bases left in between. The CDR3 extends over 16 amino acids. CDR3 loop: CASSLNYRRISYEQYF. The DNA for the CDR3 is TGTGCCAGCAGCTTAAACTACAGGCGAATCTCCTACGAGCAGTACTTC.

This clone has a handful of counts. The chain uses TRBV10-3 and TRBJ2-3; 9 positions match TRBD2. V trimming: 3 bases; J trimming: 6 bases; junction bases outside the gene matches: 13. CDR1 and CDR2 (germline): ENHRY, SYGVKD. This CDR3 is 17 amino acids long. The CDR3 DNA sequence: TGTGCCATCAGTGATTGGAGCGGGGGGCAAGGAGCGGATACGCAGTATTTT. It translates to CAISDWSGGQGADTQYF.

CDR3 sequence (DNA): TGTGCCAGCAGTTTCCGGGACAGCACCTATAATTCACCCCTCCACTTT. Its translation: CASSFRDSTYNSPLHF. The gene calls are TRBV5-6 and TRBJ1-6; 7 bases align to TRBD1. CDR3 length equals 16 residues. Germline V gene sequence: CDR1 SGHDT, CDR2 YYEEEE. With 5 bases clipped from V and 2 bases from J, the junction kept 7 bases outside the gene matches.